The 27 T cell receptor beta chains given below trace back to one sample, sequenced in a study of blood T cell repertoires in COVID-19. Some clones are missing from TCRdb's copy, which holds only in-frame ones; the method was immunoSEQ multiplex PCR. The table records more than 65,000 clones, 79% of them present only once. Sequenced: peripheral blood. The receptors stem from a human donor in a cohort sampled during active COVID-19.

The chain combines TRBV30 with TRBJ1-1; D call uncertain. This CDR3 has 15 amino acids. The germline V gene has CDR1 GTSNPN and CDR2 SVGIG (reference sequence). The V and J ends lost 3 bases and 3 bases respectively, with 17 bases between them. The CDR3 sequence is CAWSRSHSFYTEAFF. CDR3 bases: TGTGCCTGGAGCCGGTCTCATAGTTTCTACACTGAAGCTTTCTTT.

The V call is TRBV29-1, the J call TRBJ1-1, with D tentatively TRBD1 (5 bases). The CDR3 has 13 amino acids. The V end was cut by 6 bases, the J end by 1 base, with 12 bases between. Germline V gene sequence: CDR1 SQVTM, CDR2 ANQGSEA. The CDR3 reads CSVGHDANTEAFF. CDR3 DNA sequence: TGCAGCGTCGGACACGACGCGAACACTGAAGCTTTCTTT. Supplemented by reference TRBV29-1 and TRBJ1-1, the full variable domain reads SAVISQKPSRDICQRGTSLTIQCQVDSQVTMMFWYRQQPGQSLTLIATANQGSEATYESGFVIDKFPISRPNLTFSTLTVSNMSPEDSSIYLCSVGHDANTEAFFGQGTRLTVV.

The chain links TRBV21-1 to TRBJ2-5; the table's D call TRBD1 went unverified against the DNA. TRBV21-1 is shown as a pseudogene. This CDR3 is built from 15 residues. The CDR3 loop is CASSKTGTGQETQYF. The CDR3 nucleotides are TGTGCCAGCAGCAAAACCGGGACAGGGCAAGAGACCCAGTACTTC.

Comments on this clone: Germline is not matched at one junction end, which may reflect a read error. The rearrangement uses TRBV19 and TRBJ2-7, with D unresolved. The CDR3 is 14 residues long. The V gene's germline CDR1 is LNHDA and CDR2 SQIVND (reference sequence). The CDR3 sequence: CASSMSTLGYEQYF. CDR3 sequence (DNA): TGTGCTAGTAGTATGAGCACGCTCGGGTACGAGCAGTACTTC.

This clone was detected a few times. This CDR3 reads CASTQGTDPNEKLFF. CDR3 in DNA: TGCGCCAGCACCCAGGGGACAGACCCTAATGAAAAACTGTTTTTT. This chain uses TRBV5-1 with TRBJ1-4; 7 bases align to TRBD1. This CDR3 region has 15 residues. CDR1 and CDR2 from the germline V gene are SGHRS and YFSETQ. Germline trimming cut 6 bases from V and 3 bases from J; bases unmatched to any gene: 8.

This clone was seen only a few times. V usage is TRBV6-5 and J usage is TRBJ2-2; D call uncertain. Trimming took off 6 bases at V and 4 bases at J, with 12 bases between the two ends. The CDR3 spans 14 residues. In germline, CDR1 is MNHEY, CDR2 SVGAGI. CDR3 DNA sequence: TGTGCCAGCAGACTCGACACGAGCACCGGGGAGCTGTTTTTT. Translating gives CASRLDTSTGELFF.

The DNA of the CDR3 is TGTGCCAGCCGTGCGAGACAGGGGTTCGCAGATACGCAGTATTTT. This sequence encodes CASRARQGFADTQYF. The chain joins TRBV28 to TRBJ2-3; 8 bases map to TRBD1. Trimming at V came to 8 bases and at J to 4 bases, leaving 11 bases not matched to a gene. The CDR3 sequence is 15 residues long. The germline CDR1 and CDR2 sequences are MDHEN and SYDVKM.

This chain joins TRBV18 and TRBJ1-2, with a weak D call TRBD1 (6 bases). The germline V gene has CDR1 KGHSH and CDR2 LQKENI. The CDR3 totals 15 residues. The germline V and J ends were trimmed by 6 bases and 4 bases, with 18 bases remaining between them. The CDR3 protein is CASSFETGQVYGYTF. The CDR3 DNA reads TGTGCCAGCTCTTTCGAGACAGGTCAAGTCTATGGCTACACCTTC.

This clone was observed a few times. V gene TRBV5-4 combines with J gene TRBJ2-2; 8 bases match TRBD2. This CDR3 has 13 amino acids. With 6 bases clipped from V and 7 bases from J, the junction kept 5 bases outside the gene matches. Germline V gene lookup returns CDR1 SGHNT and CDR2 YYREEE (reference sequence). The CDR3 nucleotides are TGTGCCAGCACCCGGGAGGGGTACGGGGAGCTGTTTTTT. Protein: CASTREGYGELFF.

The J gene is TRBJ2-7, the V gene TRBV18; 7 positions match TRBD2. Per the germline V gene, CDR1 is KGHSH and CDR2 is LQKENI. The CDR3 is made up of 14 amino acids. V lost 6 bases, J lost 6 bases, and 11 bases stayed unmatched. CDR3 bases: TGTGCCAGCTCCCGAAACTCCGGGGAGGGCGAGCAGTACTTC. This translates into CASSRNSGEGEQYF.

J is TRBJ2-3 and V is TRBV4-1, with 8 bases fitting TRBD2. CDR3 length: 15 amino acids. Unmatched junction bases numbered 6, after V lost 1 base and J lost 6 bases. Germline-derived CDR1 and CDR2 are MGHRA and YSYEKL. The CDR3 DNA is TGCGCCAGCAGCCAAGGCGGGGGGATGCGGGATACGCAGTATTTT. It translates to CASSQGGGMRDTQYF.

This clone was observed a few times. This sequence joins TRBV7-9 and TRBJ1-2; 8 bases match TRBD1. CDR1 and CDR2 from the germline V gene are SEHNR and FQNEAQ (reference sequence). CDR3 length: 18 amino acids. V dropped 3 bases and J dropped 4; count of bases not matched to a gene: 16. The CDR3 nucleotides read TGTGCCAGCAGCTTGGCCGGGACAGGTGGAGTAGTTGTCTATGGCTACACCTTC. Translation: CASSLAGTGGVVVYGYTF.

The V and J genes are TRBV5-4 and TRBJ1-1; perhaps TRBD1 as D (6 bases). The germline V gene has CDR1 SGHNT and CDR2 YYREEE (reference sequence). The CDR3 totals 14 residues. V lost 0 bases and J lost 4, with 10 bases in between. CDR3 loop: CASSLDRVGTEAFF. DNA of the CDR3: TGTGCCAGCAGCTTGGACAGGGTGGGCACTGAAGCTTTCTTT.

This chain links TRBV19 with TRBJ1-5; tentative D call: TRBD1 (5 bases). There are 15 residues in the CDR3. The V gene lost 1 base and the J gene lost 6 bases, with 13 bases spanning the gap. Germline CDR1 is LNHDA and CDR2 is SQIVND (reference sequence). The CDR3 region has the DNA TGTGCCAGTAGTATAGTGGCAGGGAGGGGTCAGCCCCAGCATTTT. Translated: CASSIVAGRGQPQHF.

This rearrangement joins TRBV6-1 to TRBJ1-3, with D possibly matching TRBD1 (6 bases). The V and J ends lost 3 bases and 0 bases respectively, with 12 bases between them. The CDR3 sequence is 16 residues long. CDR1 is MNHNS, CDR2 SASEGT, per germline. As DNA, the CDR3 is TGTGCCAGCAGTGACACCACAGGGAGCTCTGGAAACACCATATATTTT. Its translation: CASSDTTGSSGNTIYF.

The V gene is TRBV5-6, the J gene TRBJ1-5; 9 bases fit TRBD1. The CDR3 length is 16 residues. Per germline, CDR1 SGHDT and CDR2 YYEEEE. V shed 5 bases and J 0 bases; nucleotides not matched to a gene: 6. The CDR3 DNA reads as TGTGCCAGCAGTACCGGGACAGGGAATAGCAATCAGCCCCAGCATTTT. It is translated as CASSTGTGNSNQPQHF.

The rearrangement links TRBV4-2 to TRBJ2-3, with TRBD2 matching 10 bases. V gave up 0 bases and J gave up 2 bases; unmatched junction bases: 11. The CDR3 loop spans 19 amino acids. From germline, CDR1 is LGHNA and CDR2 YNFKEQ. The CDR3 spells CASSQDRVAGGTTTDTQYF. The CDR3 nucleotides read TGTGCCAGCAGCCAAGATCGTGTAGCGGGGGGCACTACCACAGATACGCAGTATTTT.

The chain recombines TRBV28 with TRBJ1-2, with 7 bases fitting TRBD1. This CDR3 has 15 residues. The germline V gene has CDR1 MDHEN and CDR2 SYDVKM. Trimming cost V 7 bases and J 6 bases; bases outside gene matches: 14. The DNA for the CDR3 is TGTGCCAGCACCCCTGAGGGGGCGCGACAGCATGGCTACACCTTC. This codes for CASTPEGARQHGYTF.

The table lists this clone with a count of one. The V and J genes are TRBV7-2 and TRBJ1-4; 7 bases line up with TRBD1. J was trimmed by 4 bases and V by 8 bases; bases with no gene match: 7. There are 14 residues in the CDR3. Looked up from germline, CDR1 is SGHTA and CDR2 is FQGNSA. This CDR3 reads CASEYRGNNEKLFF. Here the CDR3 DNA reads TGTGCCAGCGAGTACAGGGGAAATAATGAAAAACTGTTTTTT.

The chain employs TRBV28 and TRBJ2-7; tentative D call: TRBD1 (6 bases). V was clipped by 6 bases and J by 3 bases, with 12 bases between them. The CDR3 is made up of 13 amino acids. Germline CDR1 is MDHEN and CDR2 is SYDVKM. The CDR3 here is CASRDSIGYEQYF. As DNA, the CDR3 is TGTGCCAGCAGGGACAGTATCGGCTACGAGCAGTACTTC. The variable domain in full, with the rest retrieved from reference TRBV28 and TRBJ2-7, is DVKVTQSSRYLVKRTGEKVFLECVQDMDHENMFWYRQDPGLGLRLIYFSYDVKMKEKGDIPEGYSVSREKKERFSLILESASTNQTSMYLCASRDSIGYEQYFGPGTRLTVT.

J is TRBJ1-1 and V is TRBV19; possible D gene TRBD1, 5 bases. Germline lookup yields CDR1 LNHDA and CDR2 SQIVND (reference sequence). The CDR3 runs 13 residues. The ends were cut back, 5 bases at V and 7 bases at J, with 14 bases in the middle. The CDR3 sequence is CASSRQGLDEAFF. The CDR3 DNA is TGTGCCAGTAGTCGGCAGGGTTTGGATGAAGCTTTCTTT.

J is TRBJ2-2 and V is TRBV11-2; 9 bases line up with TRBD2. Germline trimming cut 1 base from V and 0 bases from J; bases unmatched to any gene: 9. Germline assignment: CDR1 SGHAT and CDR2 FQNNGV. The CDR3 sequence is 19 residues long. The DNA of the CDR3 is TGTGCCAGCAGCTTAGGGGAGGTCCTAGCGGGGCCGAACACCGGGGAGCTGTTTTTT. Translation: CASSLGEVLAGPNTGELFF.

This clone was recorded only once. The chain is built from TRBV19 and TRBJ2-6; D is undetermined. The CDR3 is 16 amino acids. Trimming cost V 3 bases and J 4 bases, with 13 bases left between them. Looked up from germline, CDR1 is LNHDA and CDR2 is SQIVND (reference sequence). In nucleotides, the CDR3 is TGTGCCAGTAGTATTCACTCATTGGAGGGGGCCAACGTCCTGACTTTC. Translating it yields CASSIHSLEGANVLTF.

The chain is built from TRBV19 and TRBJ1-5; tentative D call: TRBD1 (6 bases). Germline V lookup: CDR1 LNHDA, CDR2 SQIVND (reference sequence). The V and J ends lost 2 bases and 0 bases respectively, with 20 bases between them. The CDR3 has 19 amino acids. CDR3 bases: TGTGCCAGTAGTATATCTGGCCCAGGGGTCAGGTATAGCAATCAGCCCCAGCATTTT. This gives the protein CASSISGPGVRYSNQPQHF.

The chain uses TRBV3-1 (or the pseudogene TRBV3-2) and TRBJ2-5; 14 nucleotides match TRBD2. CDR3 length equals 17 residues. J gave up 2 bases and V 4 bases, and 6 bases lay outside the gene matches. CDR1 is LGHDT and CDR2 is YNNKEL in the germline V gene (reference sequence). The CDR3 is CASSPTSGRVGQETQYF. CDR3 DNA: TGTGCCAGCAGCCCGACTAGCGGGAGGGTAGGGCAAGAGACCCAGTACTTC.

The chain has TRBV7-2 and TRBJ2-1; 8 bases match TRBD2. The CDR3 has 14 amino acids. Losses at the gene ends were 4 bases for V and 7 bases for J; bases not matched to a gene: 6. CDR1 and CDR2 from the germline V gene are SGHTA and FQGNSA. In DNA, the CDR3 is TGTGCCAGCAGCTCATACAGCGGGAGAAATGAGCAGTTCTTC. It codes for CASSSYSGRNEQFF.

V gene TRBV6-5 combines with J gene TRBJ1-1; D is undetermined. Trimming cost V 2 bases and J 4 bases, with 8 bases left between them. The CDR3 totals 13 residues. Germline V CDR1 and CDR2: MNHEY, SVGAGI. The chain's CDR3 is CASSYGGPTEAFF. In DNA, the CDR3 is TGTGCCAGCAGTTACGGAGGCCCCACTGAAGCTTTCTTT.